This T cell receptor (beta chain) was found in a study of shared clonotypes between healthy human individuals. Naive-designated CD8 cells lacked CD45RO, were positively enriched for CCR7, and omitted terminally differentiated effector memory CD45RA+ cells. V gave up 6 bases and J gave up 1 base, with 9 bases separating them. Germline CDR1 reads MDHEN; CDR2 reads SYDVKM. This CDR3 comprises 13 residues. The data were produced by immunoSEQ multiplex PCR, yet TCRdb's version contains in-frame clones alone and is incomplete. Altogether about 2.1 million clones are present, about 94% being singletons, with the ten largest covering about 1.7%.

Sequenced sample: naive CD8+ T cells from PBMCs. The sequence was collected from a man younger than 35 in good health. Some clones in this sample may be carry-over from other donors' samples. This chain links TRBV28 with TRBJ2-5, with no clear D. The CDR3 sequence is CASSRPVQETQYF. In nucleotides, the CDR3 is TGTGCCAGCAGCCGACCGGTCCAAGAGACCCAGTACTTC.